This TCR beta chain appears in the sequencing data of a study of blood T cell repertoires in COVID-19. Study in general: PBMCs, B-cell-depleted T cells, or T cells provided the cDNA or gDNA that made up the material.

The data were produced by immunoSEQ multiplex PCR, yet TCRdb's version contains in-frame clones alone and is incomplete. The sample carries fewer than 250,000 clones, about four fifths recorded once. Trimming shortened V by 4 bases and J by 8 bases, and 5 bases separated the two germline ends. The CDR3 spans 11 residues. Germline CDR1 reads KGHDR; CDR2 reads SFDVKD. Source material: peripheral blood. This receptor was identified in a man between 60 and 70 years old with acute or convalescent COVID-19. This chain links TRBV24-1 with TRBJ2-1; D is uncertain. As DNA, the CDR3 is TGTGCCACCAGTGAGAGTTATGAGCAGTTCTTC. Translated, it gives CATSESYEQFF.